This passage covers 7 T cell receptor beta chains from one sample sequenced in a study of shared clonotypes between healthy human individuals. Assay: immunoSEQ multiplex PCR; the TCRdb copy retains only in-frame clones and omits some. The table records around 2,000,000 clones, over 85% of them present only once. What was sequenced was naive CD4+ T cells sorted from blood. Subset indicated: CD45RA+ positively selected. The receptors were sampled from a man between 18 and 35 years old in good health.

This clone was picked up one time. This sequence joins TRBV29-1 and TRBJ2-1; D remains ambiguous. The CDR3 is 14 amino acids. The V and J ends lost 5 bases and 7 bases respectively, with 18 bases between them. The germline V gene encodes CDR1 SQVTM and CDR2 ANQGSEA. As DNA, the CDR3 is TGCAGCGTTTCCCCTAACACGTCTGGGAATGAGCAGTTCTTC. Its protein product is CSVSPNTSGNEQFF.

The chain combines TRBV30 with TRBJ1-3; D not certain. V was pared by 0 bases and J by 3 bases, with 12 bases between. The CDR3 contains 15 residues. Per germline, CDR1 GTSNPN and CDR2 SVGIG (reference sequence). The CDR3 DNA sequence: TGTGCCTGGAGTGTAAATGGTGGGCATGGAAACACCATATATTTT. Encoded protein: CAWSVNGGHGNTIYF. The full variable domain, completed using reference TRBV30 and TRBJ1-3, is SQTIHQWPATLVQPVGSPLSLECTVEGTSNPNLYWYRQAAGRGLQLLFYSVGIGQISSEVPQNLSASRPQDRQFILSSKKLLLSDSGFYLCAWSVNGGHGNTIYFGEGSWLTVV.

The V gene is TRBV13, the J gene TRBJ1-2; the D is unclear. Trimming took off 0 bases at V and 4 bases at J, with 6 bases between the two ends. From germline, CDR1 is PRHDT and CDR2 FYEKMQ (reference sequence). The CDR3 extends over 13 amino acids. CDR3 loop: CASSLGRFYGYTF. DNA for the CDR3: TGTGCCAGCAGCTTAGGCAGGTTCTATGGCTACACCTTC.

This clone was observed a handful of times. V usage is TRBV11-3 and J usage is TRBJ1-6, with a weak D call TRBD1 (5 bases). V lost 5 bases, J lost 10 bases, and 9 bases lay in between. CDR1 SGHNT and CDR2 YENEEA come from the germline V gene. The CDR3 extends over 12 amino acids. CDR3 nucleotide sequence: TGTGCCAGCAGCATTCAGGGCTCACCCCTCCACTTT. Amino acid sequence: CASSIQGSPLHF.

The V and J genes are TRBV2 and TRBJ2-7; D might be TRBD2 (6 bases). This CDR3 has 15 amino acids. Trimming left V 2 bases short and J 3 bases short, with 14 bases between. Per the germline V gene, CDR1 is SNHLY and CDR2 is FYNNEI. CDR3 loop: CASSESTGVGYEQYF. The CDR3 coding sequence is TGTGCCAGCAGTGAATCAACGGGAGTAGGCTACGAGCAGTACTTC. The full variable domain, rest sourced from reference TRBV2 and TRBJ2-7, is EPEVTQTPSHQVTQMGQEVILRCVPISNHLYFYWYRQILGQKVEFLVSFYNNEISEKSEIFDDQFSVERPDGSNFTLKIRSTKLEDSAMYFCASSESTGVGYEQYFGPGTRLTVT.

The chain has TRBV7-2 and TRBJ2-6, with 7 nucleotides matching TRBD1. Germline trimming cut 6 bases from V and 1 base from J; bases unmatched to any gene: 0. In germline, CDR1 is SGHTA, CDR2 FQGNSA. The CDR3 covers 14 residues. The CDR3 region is CASRQGSGANVLTF. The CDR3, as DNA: TGTGCCAGCAGACAGGGGTCTGGGGCCAACGTCCTGACTTTC.

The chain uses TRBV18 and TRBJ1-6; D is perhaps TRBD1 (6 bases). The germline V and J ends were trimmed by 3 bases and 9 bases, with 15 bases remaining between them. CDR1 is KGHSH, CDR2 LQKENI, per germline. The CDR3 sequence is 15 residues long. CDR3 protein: CASSPGTQDGSPLHF. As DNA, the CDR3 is TGTGCCAGCTCACCGGGGACACAGGACGGTTCACCCCTCCACTTT. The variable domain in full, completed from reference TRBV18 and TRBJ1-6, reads NAGVMQNPRHLVRRRGQEARLRCSPMKGHSHVYWYRQLPEEGLKFMVYLQKENIIDESGMPKERFSAEFPKEGPSILRIQQVVRGDSAAYFCASSPGTQDGSPLHFGNGTRLTVT.